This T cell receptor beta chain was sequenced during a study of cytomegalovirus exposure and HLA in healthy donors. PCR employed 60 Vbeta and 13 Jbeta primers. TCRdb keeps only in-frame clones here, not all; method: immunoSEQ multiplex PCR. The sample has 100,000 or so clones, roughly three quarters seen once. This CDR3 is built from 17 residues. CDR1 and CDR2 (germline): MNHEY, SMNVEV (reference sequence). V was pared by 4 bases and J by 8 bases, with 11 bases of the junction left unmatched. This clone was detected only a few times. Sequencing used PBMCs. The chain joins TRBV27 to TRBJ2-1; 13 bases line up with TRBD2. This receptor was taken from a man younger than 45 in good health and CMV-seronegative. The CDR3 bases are TGTGCCAGCAGTTCACCTACTTGGACTAGCGGGAGCCATGAGCAGTTCTTC. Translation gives CASSSPTWTSGSHEQFF.